The 30 T cell receptor beta chains reported below all come from one sample, sequenced in a study of blood T cell repertoires in COVID-19. Sequencing used immunoSEQ multiplex PCR; TCRdb keeps in-frame clones, though not all of them. This table has about 280,000 clones, about 89% appearing once. The sequencing input was peripheral blood. The receptors here all came from a man between 40 and 49 years old with active or convalescent COVID-19.

This sequence joins TRBV5-1 and TRBJ2-5; tentatively, D is TRBD2 (6 bases). The CDR3 covers 14 residues. V was cut by 4 bases and J by 0 bases, with 10 bases left in between. Germline V gene lookup returns CDR1 SGHRS and CDR2 YFSETQ. The CDR3 reads CASSPGDYQETQYF. CDR3 coding DNA: TGCGCCAGCAGCCCGGGAGACTACCAAGAGACCCAGTACTTC.

The V gene is TRBV3-1 (or the pseudogene TRBV3-2), the J gene TRBJ1-2, with TRBD1 matching 8 bases. The CDR3 spans 14 residues. The J segment lost 7 bases and the V segment lost 4 bases, leaving 8 bases of the junction unmatched. Germline V CDR1 and CDR2: LGHDT, YNNKEL (reference sequence). The CDR3 nucleotides read TGTGCCAGCAGCCCTGACAGGGGAAGTGGTGGCTACACCTTC. It yields the protein CASSPDRGSGGYTF.

V gene TRBV10-3 combines with J gene TRBJ1-2; 9 bases match TRBD1. The CDR3 has 16 amino acids. V was clipped by 5 bases and J by 0 bases; unmatched bases: 7. Germline loops: CDR1 ENHRY, CDR2 SYGVKD. The chain's CDR3 is CAISRQGGRTNYGYTF. Here the CDR3 DNA reads TGTGCCATCAGTAGACAGGGGGGCCGAACTAACTATGGCTACACCTTC.

This clone has only one observation. This chain joins TRBV7-9 and TRBJ2-3, with TRBD2 matching 9 bases. The CDR3 spans 14 residues. Germline trimming cut 5 bases from V and 7 bases from J; bases unmatched to any gene: 7. Germline V CDR1 and CDR2: SEHNR, FQNEAQ (reference sequence). The chain's CDR3 is CASSRSGSMYTQYF. The CDR3 DNA follows: TGTGCCAGCAGCCGTAGCGGGAGTATGTATACGCAGTATTTT.

V usage is TRBV9 and J usage is TRBJ1-1; tentatively, D is TRBD1 (6 bases). There are 13 residues in the CDR3. V lost 4 bases to trimming and J lost 8 bases, with 15 bases between them. Per germline, CDR1 SGDLS and CDR2 YYNGEE. The CDR3 bases are TGTGCCAGCAGCTCCACTTCCGGGACAGAAGCTTTCTTT. Translated: CASSSTSGTEAFF.

The V and J genes are TRBV29-1 and TRBJ2-7, with D hard to call. Deletions cut 5 bases from V and 3 bases from J, with 2 bases between. The CDR3 has 9 residues. CDR1 is SQVTM and CDR2 is ANQGSEA in the germline V gene. The CDR3: CSVLYEQYF. The CDR3, as DNA: TGCAGCGTTCTCTACGAGCAGTACTTC.

The genes are TRBV7-2 and TRBJ1-6; 8 bases are shared with TRBD1. This CDR3 contains 19 residues. Trimming at V came to 4 bases and at J to 4 bases, leaving 15 bases not matched to a gene. Germline assignment: CDR1 SGHTA and CDR2 FQGNSA. The chain's CDR3 is CASSSPGQGITVYNSPLHF. CDR3 DNA: TGTGCCAGCAGCTCGCCAGGACAGGGTATTACGGTGTATAATTCACCCCTCCACTTT.

The genes are TRBV4-2 and TRBJ2-1, with 13 positions matching TRBD2. After removal of 4 bases from V and 9 bases from J, the junction contained 12 bases not matched to a gene. Per the germline V gene, CDR1 is LGHNA and CDR2 is YNFKEQ. The CDR3 totals 17 residues. CDR3 protein: CASSPQGFGTSGTEQFF. CDR3 sequence (DNA): TGTGCCAGCAGCCCCCAAGGTTTCGGGACTAGCGGGACTGAGCAGTTCTTC.

The chain couples TRBV19 to TRBJ2-2; 9 bases are shared with TRBD2. The J segment lost 7 bases and the V segment lost 11 bases, leaving 17 bases of the junction unmatched. CDR3 size: 16 residues. The germline gives CDR1 LNHDA, CDR2 SQIVND (reference sequence). Written as DNA, the CDR3 is TGTGCCTCCCTCAAGGGCGGGGGGGCCCCCTACGGGGAGCTGTTTTTT. Translation gives CASLKGGGAPYGELFF.

The chain employs TRBV5-4 and TRBJ1-2, with D possibly TRBD1 on 6 matching bases. Deletions cut 7 bases from V and 5 bases from J, with 15 bases between. The CDR3 has 13 amino acids. Germline V gene sequence: CDR1 SGHNT, CDR2 YYREEE (reference sequence). DNA for the CDR3: TGTGCCAGCCGCGGACAGTCGGCTTATGGCTACACCTTC. This sequence encodes CASRGQSAYGYTF.

The genes are TRBV7-6 and TRBJ1-4; TRBD1 is a possible D gene (6 bases). CDR1 and CDR2 from the germline V gene are SGHVS and FNYEAQ. Trimming left V 5 bases short and J 3 bases short, with 16 bases between. This CDR3 comprises 16 residues. The CDR3 DNA reads as TGTGCCAGCAGCCCTCACTCGGACAGCGCTAATGAAAAACTGTTTTTT. It yields the protein CASSPHSDSANEKLFF. The full variable domain, in which reference TRBV7-6 and TRBJ1-4 provide the parts outside the CDR3, is GAGVSQSPRYKVTKRGQDVALRCDPISGHVSLYWYRQALGQGPEFLTYFNYEAQQDKSGLPNDRFSAERPEGSISTLTIQRTEQRDSAMYRCASSPHSDSANEKLFFGSGTQLSVL.

In this sample, this clone turned up once. The chain employs TRBV5-6 and TRBJ2-1, with TRBD2 matching 10 bases. The V gene's germline CDR1 is SGHDT and CDR2 YYEEEE. V shed 4 bases, J shed 3 bases, and the junction held 7 bases outside the gene matches. The length of the CDR3 is 16 residues. CDR3 sequence: CASSLTGTSVYNEQFF. The CDR3 DNA reads TGTGCCAGCAGCCTAACCGGGACTAGCGTCTACAATGAGCAGTTCTTC.

The rearrangement joins TRBV7-8 to TRBJ2-3, with D possibly TRBD2 on 6 matching bases. Per germline, CDR1 SGHVS and CDR2 FQNEAQ. V lost 5 bases and J lost 1, with 19 bases in between. The CDR3 totals 17 residues. CDR3 sequence reads: CASSVGGLGRGTDTQYF. The CDR3, as DNA: TGTGCCAGCAGCGTGGGAGGACTGGGCCGGGGCACAGATACGCAGTATTTT.

This clone has a single count. The V gene is TRBV28, the J gene TRBJ1-4; perhaps TRBD1 as D (6 bases). Trimming pared 6 bases from V and 6 bases from J, leaving 14 bases between. CDR1 is MDHEN and CDR2 is SYDVKM in the germline V gene. The CDR3 covers 14 residues. The DNA for the CDR3 is TGTGCCAGCAGGGAACAGGGTGGGGATGAAAAACTGTTTTTT. This gives the protein CASREQGGDEKLFF.

The chain carries TRBV28 and TRBJ2-7; the D is unclear. The CDR3 extends over 11 amino acids. Trimming removed 4 bases from V and 7 bases from J, with 8 bases in between. The V gene's germline CDR1 is MDHEN and CDR2 SYDVKM. CDR3 sequence reads: CASSSRREQYF. The DNA of the CDR3 is TGTGCCAGCAGTTCGCGCCGGGAGCAGTACTTC.

This clone has just a few counts. The V call is TRBV9, the J call TRBJ1-2; 8 bases are a match to TRBD1. CDR3 length: 16 amino acids. With 3 bases clipped from V and 4 bases from J, the junction kept 11 bases outside the gene matches. Germline-derived CDR1 and CDR2 are SGDLS and YYNGEE. DNA of the CDR3: TGTGCCAGCAGCGCTCACCAGGACAGGGTAATCTATGGCTACACCTTC. It is translated as CASSAHQDRVIYGYTF.

The chain combines TRBV28 with TRBJ2-4, with a weak D call TRBD1 (6 bases). This CDR3 is 15 amino acids long. Germline loops: CDR1 MDHEN, CDR2 SYDVKM. V shed 3 bases and J shed 1 base, with 10 bases lying between them. CDR3 coding DNA: TGTGCCAGCAGTTTTACAGGGATTGCCAAAAACATTCAGTACTTC. Translation: CASSFTGIAKNIQYF.

DNA of the CDR3: TGCGCCAGCAGTGAGGTGGCAGGGGACCGTGGGGCACCCCTCCACTTT. It yields the protein CASSEVAGDRGAPLHF. The V call is TRBV10-2, the J call TRBJ1-6; weak D call: TRBD1 (6 bases). The V end was cut by 2 bases, the J end by 11 bases, with 19 bases between. The CDR3 length is 16 residues. CDR1 WSHSY and CDR2 SAAADI come from the germline V gene.

CDR3 sequence (DNA): TGTGCCAGCTCACCGGTAGGGCGCGGGGACATTCAGTACTTC. This sequence encodes CASSPVGRGDIQYF. V is TRBV18 and J is TRBJ2-4; the D gene is possibly TRBD2 (6 bases). There are 14 residues in the CDR3. The V gene's germline CDR1 is KGHSH and CDR2 LQKENI. V was shortened by 3 bases and J by 8 bases, with 14 bases between the two germline ends.

V gene TRBV4-1 combines with J gene TRBJ1-4; maybe TRBD1 (5 bases). This CDR3 has 16 residues. In germline, CDR1 is MGHRA, CDR2 YSYEKL. V lost 2 bases to trimming and J lost 6 bases, with 16 bases between them. CDR3 protein: CASSQKPGALDEKLFF. CDR3 sequence (DNA): TGCGCCAGCAGCCAAAAACCTGGGGCATTAGATGAAAAACTGTTTTTT.

The rearrangement joins TRBV27 to TRBJ1-2, with 9 bases matching TRBD1. V was pared by 3 bases and J by 4 bases, with 12 bases of the junction left unmatched. In germline, CDR1 is MNHEY, CDR2 SMNVEV (reference sequence). The CDR3 contains 17 residues. As DNA, the CDR3 is TGTGCCAGCAGTTTGTCAGGACAGGGGACTTCGGGCTATGGCTACACCTTC. This gives the protein CASSLSGQGTSGYGYTF.

V usage is TRBV2 and J usage is TRBJ1-2, with 7 bases lining up with TRBD1. V was clipped by 8 bases and J by 4 bases; unmatched bases: 10. Germline CDR1 reads SNHLY; CDR2 reads FYNNEI. This CDR3 has 14 residues. CDR3 residues: CASGHRDSFYGYTF. Here the CDR3 DNA reads TGTGCCAGCGGCCACCGGGACAGTTTCTATGGCTACACCTTC.

In this sample, this clone turned up a few times. The rearrangement uses TRBV3-1 (or the pseudogene TRBV3-2) and TRBJ2-6; D remains unclear. Trimming pared 2 bases from V and 1 base from J, leaving 18 bases between. The CDR3 consists of 19 residues. CDR1 is LGHDT, CDR2 YNNKEL, per germline (reference sequence). CDR3 bases: TGTGCCAGCAGCCAAAGAGCCCGTCTGAGCCCTTCTGGGGCCAACGTCCTGACTTTC. It specifies CASSQRARLSPSGANVLTF.

This chain joins TRBV29-1 and TRBJ2-1, with 9 positions matching TRBD2. V shed 7 bases, J shed 12 bases, and the junction held 28 bases outside the gene matches. The V gene's germline CDR1 is SQVTM and CDR2 ANQGSEA. This CDR3 comprises 18 residues. CDR3 region: CSARSPTGNKAGGPRQFF. In DNA, the CDR3 is TGCAGCGCGCGCTCACCGACAGGGAATAAGGCGGGAGGGCCCCGGCAGTTCTTC.

This clone was observed a few times. The chain employs TRBV28 and TRBJ1-5; TRBD1 agrees at 7 bases. Germline-derived CDR1 and CDR2 are MDHEN and SYDVKM. V dropped 7 bases and J dropped 4; count of bases not matched to a gene: 7. This CDR3 has 14 amino acids. CDR3 nucleotides: TGTGCCAGCAACTTCAGGGGGTGGAATCAGCCCCAGCATTTT. This sequence encodes CASNFRGWNQPQHF.

In the case of this clone: At the DNA level, this CDR3 is encoded by other sequences in the same sample as well. The chain has TRBV5-1 and TRBJ2-7; D ambiguous. This CDR3 is built from 12 residues. CDR1 is SGHRS and CDR2 is YFSETQ in the germline V gene. V lost 0 bases and J 3 bases, leaving 4 bases between the germline ends. CDR3 region: CASSLGGYEQYF. CDR3 nucleotides: TGCGCCAGCAGCTTGGGAGGCTACGAGCAGTACTTC.

The chain couples TRBV7-3 to TRBJ2-5, with D possibly being TRBD1 (6 bases). Per germline, CDR1 SGHTA and CDR2 FQGTGA. The CDR3 has 12 residues. Trimming took off 7 bases at V and 5 bases at J, with 11 bases between the two ends. The CDR3 DNA sequence: TGTGCCAGCAAACAGGGTGGGGAGACCCAGTACTTC. Encoded protein: CASKQGGETQYF.

As DNA, the CDR3 is TGTGCCAGCAGTTTAAGGCAGGGCGGGGATTCACCCCTCCACTTT. Translation: CASSLRQGGDSPLHF. The rearrangement uses TRBV28 and TRBJ1-6, with D possibly being TRBD1 (5 bases). The CDR3 spans 15 residues. Trimming shortened V by 2 bases and J by 8 bases, and 13 bases separated the two germline ends. Germline CDR1 is MDHEN and CDR2 is SYDVKM.

The chain carries TRBV6-5 and TRBJ1-2, with D possibly being TRBD1 (5 bases). The germline V and J ends were trimmed by 6 bases and 3 bases, with 11 bases remaining between them. This CDR3 is 13 amino acids long. Per germline, CDR1 MNHEY and CDR2 SVGAGI. In nucleotides, the CDR3 is TGTGCCAGCAGCCGAGACAGACACTATGGCTACACCTTC. Its protein product is CASSRDRHYGYTF.

In this sample, this clone turned up a few times. The chain uses TRBV5-1 and TRBJ1-3; D not certain. This CDR3 has 15 residues. V was shortened by 4 bases and J by 4 bases, with 15 bases between the two germline ends. Germline lookup yields CDR1 SGHRS and CDR2 YFSETQ. The CDR3 reads CASSPSGGGGNTIYF. CDR3 sequence (DNA): TGCGCCAGCAGCCCGTCTGGTGGAGGAGGAAACACCATATATTTT.